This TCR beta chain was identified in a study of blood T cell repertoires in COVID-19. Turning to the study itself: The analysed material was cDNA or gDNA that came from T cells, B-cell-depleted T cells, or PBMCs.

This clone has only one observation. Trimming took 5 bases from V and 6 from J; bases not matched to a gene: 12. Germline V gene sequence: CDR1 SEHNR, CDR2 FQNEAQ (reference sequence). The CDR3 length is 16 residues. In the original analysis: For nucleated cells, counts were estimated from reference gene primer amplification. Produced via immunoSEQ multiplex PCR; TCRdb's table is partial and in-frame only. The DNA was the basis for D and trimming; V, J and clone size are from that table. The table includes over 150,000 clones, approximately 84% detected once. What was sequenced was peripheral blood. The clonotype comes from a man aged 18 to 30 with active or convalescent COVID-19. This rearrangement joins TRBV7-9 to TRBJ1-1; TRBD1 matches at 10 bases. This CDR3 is CASSPRQGAIFAEAFF. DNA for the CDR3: TGTGCCAGCAGCCCCCGACAGGGGGCGATCTTCGCTGAAGCTTTCTTT.